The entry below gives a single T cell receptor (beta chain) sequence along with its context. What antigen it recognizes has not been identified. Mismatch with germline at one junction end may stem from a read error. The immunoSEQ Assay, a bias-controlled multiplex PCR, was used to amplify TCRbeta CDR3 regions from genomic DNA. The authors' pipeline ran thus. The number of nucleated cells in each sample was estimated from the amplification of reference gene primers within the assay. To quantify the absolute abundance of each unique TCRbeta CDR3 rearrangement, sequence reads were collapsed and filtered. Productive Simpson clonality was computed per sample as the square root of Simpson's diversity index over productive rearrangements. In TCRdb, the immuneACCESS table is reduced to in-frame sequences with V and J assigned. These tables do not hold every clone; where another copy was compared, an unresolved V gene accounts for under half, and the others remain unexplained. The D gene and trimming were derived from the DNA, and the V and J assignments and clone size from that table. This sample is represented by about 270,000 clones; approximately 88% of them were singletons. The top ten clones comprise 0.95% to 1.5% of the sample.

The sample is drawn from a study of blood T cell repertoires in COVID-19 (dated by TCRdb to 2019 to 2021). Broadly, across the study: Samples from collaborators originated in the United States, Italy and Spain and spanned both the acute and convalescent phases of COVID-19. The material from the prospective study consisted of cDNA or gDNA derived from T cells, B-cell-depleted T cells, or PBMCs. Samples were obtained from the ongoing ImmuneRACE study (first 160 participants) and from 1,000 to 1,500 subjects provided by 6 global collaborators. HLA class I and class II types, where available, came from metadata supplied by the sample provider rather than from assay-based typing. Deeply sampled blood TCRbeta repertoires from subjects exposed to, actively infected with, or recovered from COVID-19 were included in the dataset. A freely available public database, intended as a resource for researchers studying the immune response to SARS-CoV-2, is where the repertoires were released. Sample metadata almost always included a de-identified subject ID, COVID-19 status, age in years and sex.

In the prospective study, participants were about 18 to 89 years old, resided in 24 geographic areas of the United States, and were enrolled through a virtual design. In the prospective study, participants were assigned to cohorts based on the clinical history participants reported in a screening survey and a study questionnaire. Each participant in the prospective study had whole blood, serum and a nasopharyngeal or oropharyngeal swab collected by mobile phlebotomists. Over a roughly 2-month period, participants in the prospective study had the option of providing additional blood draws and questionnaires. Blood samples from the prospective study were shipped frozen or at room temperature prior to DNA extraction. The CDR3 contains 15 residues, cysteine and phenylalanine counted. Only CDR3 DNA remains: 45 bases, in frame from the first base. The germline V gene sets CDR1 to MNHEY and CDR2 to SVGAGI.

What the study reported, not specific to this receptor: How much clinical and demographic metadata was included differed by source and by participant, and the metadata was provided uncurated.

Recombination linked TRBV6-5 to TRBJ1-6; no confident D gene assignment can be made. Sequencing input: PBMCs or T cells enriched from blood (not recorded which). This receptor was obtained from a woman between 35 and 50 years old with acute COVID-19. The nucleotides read TGTGCCAGCACTTACTTATTGGAGGCTGGTTCACCCCTCCACTTT. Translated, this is CASTYLLEAGSPLHF.